The sequence of this T cell receptor beta chain was determined in a study of T cell responses to AZD1222 COVID-19 vaccine. Study findings and constraints: Two doses of AZD1222 preceded a rise in Spike-specific TCR breadth and depth. Only five or six AZD1222 recipients were seropositive at baseline.

Using immunoSEQ multiplex PCR, the repertoire was profiled, and TCRdb retains in-frame clones only, with some absent. Altogether some 86,000 clones are present, roughly 80% being singletons, with the ten largest covering more than 20%. Germline V CDR1 and CDR2: LGHNA, YNFKEQ. The CDR3 length is 19 residues. Germline trimming cut 4 bases from V and 0 bases from J; bases unmatched to any gene: 11. For this clone: Its specificity is unknown.

The sequences come from peripheral blood, collected on day 0 of AZD1222 vaccination. This clonotype originated in an adult in good health. V gene TRBV4-2 combines with J gene TRBJ2-6; 8 bases match TRBD1. The CDR3 DNA sequence: TGTGCCAGCAGCCTAAGGGACAGGACTGTCTCCTCTGGGGCCAACGTCCTGACTTTC. Its translation is CASSLRDRTVSSGANVLTF.